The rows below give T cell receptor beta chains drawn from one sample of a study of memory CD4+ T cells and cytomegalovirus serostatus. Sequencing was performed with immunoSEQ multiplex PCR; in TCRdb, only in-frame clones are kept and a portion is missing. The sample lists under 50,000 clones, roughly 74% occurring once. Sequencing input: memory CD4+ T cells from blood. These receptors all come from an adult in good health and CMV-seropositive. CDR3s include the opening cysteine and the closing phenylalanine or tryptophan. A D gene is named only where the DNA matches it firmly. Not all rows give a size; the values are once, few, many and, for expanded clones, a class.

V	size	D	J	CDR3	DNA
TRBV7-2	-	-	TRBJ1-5	CASSSRIFGNQPQHF	TGTGCCAGCAGCTCGAGGATCTTCGGCAATCAGCCCCAGCATTTT
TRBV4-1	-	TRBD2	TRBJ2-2	CASERTGTSGENTGELFF	TGCGCCAGTGAACGGACCGGGACTAGCGGGGAGAACACCGGGGAGCTGTTTTTT
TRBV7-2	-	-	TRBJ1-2	CASSLTTNIRGYTF	TGTGCCAGCAGTCTAACAACCAACATACGTGGCTACACCTTC
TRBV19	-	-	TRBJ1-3	CASSIVTGGNTIYF	TGTGCCAGTAGTATCGTAACAGGTGGAAACACCATATATTTT
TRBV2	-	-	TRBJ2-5	CASSQQSRETQYF	TGTGCCAGCAGCCAACAGTCTCGCGAGACCCAGTACTTC
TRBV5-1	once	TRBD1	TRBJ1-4	CASSFGQGSTNEKLFF	TGCGCCAGCAGCTTCGGACAGGGATCAACTAATGAAAAACTGTTTTTT
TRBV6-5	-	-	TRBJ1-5	CASSEDRNQPQHF	TGTGCCAGCAGTGAAGACCGAAATCAGCCCCAGCATTTT
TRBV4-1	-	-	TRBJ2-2	CASSPMARGAGELFF	TGCGCCAGCAGCCCCATGGCCCGAGGGGCCGGGGAGCTGTTTTTT
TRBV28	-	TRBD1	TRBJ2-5	CASSFLGTGRETQYF	TGTGCCAGCAGTTTCCTCGGGACAGGGAGGGAGACCCAGTACTTC
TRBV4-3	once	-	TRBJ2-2	CASSQDISTGELFF	TGCGCCAGCAGCCAAGACATCTCCACCGGGGAGCTGTTTTTT
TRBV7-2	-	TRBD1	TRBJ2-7	CASSQLIYAGQGYEQYF	TGTGCCAGCAGCCAACTAATATATGCGGGACAGGGCTACGAGCAGTACTTC
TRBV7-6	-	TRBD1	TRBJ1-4	CASRLDRNNEKLFF	TGTGCCAGCAGACTGGACAGGAATAATGAAAAACTGTTTTTT
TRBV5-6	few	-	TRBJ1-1	CASSSLYGMNTEAFF	TGTGCCAGCAGCTCCCTCTACGGAATGAACACTGAAGCTTTCTTT
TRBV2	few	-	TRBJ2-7	CASRKPGTESYEQYF	TGTGCCAGCAGGAAACCCGGGACTGAGTCCTACGAGCAGTACTTC
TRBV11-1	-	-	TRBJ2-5	CASSLGQETQYF	TGTGCCAGCAGCTTGGGACAAGAGACCCAGTACTTC
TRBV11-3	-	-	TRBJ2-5	CASSPGTHQAETQYF	TGTGCCAGCAGCCCAGGGACCCATCAGGCGGAGACCCAGTACTTC
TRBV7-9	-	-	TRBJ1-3	CASSQTGNTIYF	TGTGCCAGCAGCCAGACCGGAAACACCATATATTTT
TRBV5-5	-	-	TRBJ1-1	CASSLVFTVNTEAFF	TGTGCCAGCAGCTTGGTTTTCACAGTGAACACTGAAGCTTTCTTT
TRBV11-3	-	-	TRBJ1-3	CASSLGAGNTIYF	TGTGCCAGCAGCTTGGGAGCTGGAAACACCATATATTTT
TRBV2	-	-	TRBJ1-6	CASSSSRDTSSPLHF	TGTGCCAGCAGCTCCTCCCGGGACACCTCCTCACCCCTCCACTTT
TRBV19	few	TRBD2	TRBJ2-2	CASTKRGVNTGELFF	TGTGCCAGTACCAAACGGGGGGTAAACACCGGGGAGCTGTTTTTT
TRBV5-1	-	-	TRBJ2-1	CASSLDWNDNEQFF	TGCGCCAGCAGCTTGGACTGGAATGACAATGAGCAGTTCTTC
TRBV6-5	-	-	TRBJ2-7	CASSPGELKYF	TGTGCCAGCAGCCCTGGGGAGTTAAAGTACTTC
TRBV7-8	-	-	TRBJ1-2	CASSPYPDVHGYTF	TGTGCCAGCAGCCCGTATCCCGACGTACATGGCTACACCTTC
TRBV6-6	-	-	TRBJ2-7	CASSSPGTSSYEQYF	TGTGCCAGCAGTTCCCCGGGGACAAGTTCCTACGAGCAGTACTTC
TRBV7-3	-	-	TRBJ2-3	CASSQTGTSTDTQYF	TGTGCCAGCAGCCAGACCGGGACTAGCACAGATACGCAGTATTTT
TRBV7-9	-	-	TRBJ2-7	CASSSRQALYEQYF	TGTGCCAGCAGCTCACGACAGGCGCTCTACGAGCAGTACTTC
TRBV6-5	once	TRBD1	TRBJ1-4	CASRTGTGREKLFF	TGTGCCAGCAGGACCGGGACAGGGCGAGAAAAACTGTTTTTT
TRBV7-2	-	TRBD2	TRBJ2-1	CASSLEGTSRGNEQFF	TGTGCCAGCAGCTTAGAGGGGACTAGCCGGGGAAATGAGCAGTTCTTC
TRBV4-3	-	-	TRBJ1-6	CASSQSTGTWPQTPLHF	TGCGCCAGCAGCCAATCCACCGGGACCTGGCCCCAAACACCCCTCCACTTT
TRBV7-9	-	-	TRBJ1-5	CASSFSGGSNQPQHF	TGTGCCAGCAGCTTCTCCGGTGGAAGCAATCAGCCCCAGCATTTT